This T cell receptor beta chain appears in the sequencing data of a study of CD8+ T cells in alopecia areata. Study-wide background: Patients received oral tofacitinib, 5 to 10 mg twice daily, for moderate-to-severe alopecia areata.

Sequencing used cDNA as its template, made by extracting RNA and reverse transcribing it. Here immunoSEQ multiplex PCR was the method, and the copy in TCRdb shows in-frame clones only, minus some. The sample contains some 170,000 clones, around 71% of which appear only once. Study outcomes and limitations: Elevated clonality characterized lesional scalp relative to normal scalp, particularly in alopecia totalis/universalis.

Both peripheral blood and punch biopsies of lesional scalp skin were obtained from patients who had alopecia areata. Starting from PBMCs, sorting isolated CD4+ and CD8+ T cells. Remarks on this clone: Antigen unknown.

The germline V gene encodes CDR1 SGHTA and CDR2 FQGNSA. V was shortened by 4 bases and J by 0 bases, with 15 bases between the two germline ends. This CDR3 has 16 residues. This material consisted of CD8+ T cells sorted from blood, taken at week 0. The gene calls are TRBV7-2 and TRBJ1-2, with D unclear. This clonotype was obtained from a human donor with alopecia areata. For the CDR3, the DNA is TGTGCCAGCAGCTCTAGGACTGATACTTCTAACTATGGCTACACCTTC. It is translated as CASSSRTDTSNYGYTF.